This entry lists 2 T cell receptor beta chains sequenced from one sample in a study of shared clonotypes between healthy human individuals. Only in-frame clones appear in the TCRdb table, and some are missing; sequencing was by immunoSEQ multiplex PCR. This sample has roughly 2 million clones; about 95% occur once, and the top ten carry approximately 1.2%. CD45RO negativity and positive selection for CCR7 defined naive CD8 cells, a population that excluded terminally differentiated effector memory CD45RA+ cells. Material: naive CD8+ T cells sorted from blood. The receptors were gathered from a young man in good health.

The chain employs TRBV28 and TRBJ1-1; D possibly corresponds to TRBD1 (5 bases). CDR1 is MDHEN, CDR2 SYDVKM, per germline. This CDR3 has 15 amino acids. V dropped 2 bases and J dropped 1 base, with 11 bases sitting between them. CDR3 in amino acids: CASSLVQGWNTEAFF. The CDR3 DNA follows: TGTGCCAGCAGTTTAGTTCAGGGATGGAACACTGAAGCTTTCTTT.

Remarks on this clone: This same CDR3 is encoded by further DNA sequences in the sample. As DNA, the CDR3 is TGTGCCAGCAGCTCCGGACAGGGAGCAGATACGCAGTATTTT. The encoded protein is CASSSGQGADTQYF. This chain connects TRBV5-8 to TRBJ2-3; 8 bases agree with TRBD1. Unmatched junction bases numbered 4, after V lost 3 bases and J lost 4 bases. Germline V gene lookup returns CDR1 SGHTS and CDR2 YDEGEE. This CDR3 has 14 amino acids.